The clone carrying this TCR beta chain has a handful of counts. The target antigen is unknown. The junction had 9 bases not matched to a gene; V was cut back by 4 bases and J by 3 bases. The CDR3 covers 15 residues. Germline-derived CDR1 and CDR2 are SEHNR and FQNEAQ (reference sequence). Assay used: immunoSEQ multiplex PCR; TCRdb lists only in-frame clones, some missing. This table has about 45,000 clones, 65% to 90% appearing once. The data belong to a study of lymphopenia after photon versus proton radiotherapy. Broader study findings: In patients who died, overall survival fell as post-nadir TCR diversity dropped more.

This receptor was taken from a man between 35 and 55 years old with gastric cancer. The sample was peripheral blood, taken from a patient treated with photon-based radiotherapy. This chain connects TRBV7-9 to TRBJ2-7; 7 bases are shared with TRBD2. In DNA, the CDR3 is TGTGCCAGCAGCTGGGGGGGAATAAAAAACTACGAGCAGTACTTC. Protein: CASSWGGIKNYEQYF.